The rows below give T cell receptor beta chains drawn from one sample of a study of blood T cells in healthy people across ages. In TCRdb, the 5' RACE reads were re-called with MiXCR into one record per CDR3 protein. The sample has roughly 700,000 distinct CDR3 sequences, approximately 50% seen once; the top ten hold approximately 32%. Material: blood. The receptors here all came from a woman aged 55-75 years in good health. CDR3s include the opening cysteine and the closing phenylalanine or tryptophan. D genes are given only for firm matches. Part of the rows lack a size; the others show once, few, many or a class for expanded clones.

V gene	clone size	D gene	J gene	CDR3 DNA	CDR3 protein
TRBV20-1	.	.	TRBJ2-5	TGCAGTGCTAGGGACTACCCCGGGAATGAGCAGTACTTC	CSARDYPGNEQYF
TRBV25-1	.	.	TRBJ2-7	TGTGCCAGCAGGGACCCCTCACTCTACGGGCAGTACTTC	CASRDPSLYGQYF
TRBV20-1	.	TRBD1	TRBJ2-3	TGCAGTGCTAGCCCAAGACAGGGGACCACAGATACGCAGTATTTT	CSASPRQGTTDTQYF
TRBV20-1	.	.	TRBJ2-1	TGCAGTGCTAGCGGGACTGGATACAATGAGCAGTTCTTC	CSASGTGYNEQFF
TRBV5-1	many	TRBD1	TRBJ2-7	TGCGCCAGCAGCAGGGACAGGGAATACGAGCAGTACTTC	CASSRDREYEQYF
TRBV4-3	.	TRBD2	TRBJ2-2	TGCGCCAGCAGCCCGTCGACTAGCGGGAGCTCCGGGGAGCTGTTTTTT	CASSPSTSGSSGELFF
TRBV20-1	.	.	TRBJ2-7	TGCAGTGCTAGAGAGGGGGGCGACGAGCAGTACTTC	CSAREGGDEQYF
TRBV7-2	few	.	TRBJ2-7	TGTGCCAGCAGCTTAGAAGGGATACACGAGCAGTACTTC	CASSLEGIHEQYF
TRBV7-8	.	.	TRBJ1-1	TGTGCCAGCAGCCTAGGCGCGACGCCGGGCACTGAAGCTTTCTTT	CASSLGATPGTEAFF
TRBV20-1	.	.	TRBJ2-5	TGCAGTGCGATGGAGGAGACCCAGTACTTC	CSAMEETQYF
TRBV20-1	few	.	TRBJ1-5	TGCAGTGCTAGAGATGCCCGAGGTAATAGCAATCAGCCCCAGCATTTT	CSARDARGNSNQPQHF
TRBV24-1	.	TRBD1	TRBJ2-3	TGTGCCACCGCCGAGACAGGGGCAGATACGCAGTATTTT	CATAETGADTQYF
TRBV27	many	TRBD1	TRBJ2-4	TGTGCCAGCAGCACAACCGGGACAGGGGGGTCCCAGTACTTC	CASSTTGTGGSQYF
TRBV24-1	.	.	TRBJ2-7	TGTGCCACTGGGACTTCCTACAATGAGCAGTACTTC	CATGTSYNEQYF
TRBV10-3	few	.	TRBJ2-1	TGTGCCATCGGTGAAAGCTCCTACAATGAGCAGTTCTTC	CAIGESSYNEQFF
TRBV15	few	.	TRBJ1-2	TGTGCCACCAGCCCCGGGTATCAGGGGCACTATGGCTACACCTTC	CATSPGYQGHYGYTF
TRBV25-1	few	TRBD1	TRBJ2-1	TGTGCCAGCAGTGCTTGGACAGGGGCTAATGAGCAGTTCTTC	CASSAWTGANEQFF
TRBV20-1	.	.	TRBJ1-2	TGCAGTGCTGGGGGAGCTTATCCTACCGGCGGCTACACCTTC	CSAGGAYPTGGYTF
TRBV10-3	few	TRBD2	TRBJ2-3	TGTGCCATGGGGACTAGCGGGAACCCGGATACGCAGTATTTT	CAMGTSGNPDTQYF
TRBV20-1	few	.	TRBJ2-3	TGCAGTGCTACGGAGGGATACACAGATACGCAGTATTTT	CSATEGYTDTQYF
TRBV7-2	.	.	TRBJ2-7	TGTGCCAGCAGCTTAACCACTAATAGCAATGAGCAGTACTTC	CASSLTTNSNEQYF
TRBV7-2	.	.	TRBJ2-2	TGTGCCAGCAGCTTAAGGTATTCACGCGAGAACACCGGGGAGCTGTTTTTT	CASSLRYSRENTGELFF
TRBV4-1	.	TRBD1	TRBJ1-2	TGCGCCAGCAGCCAAGTGGACAGGCGGTATGGCTACACCTTC	CASSQVDRRYGYTF
TRBV28	.	.	TRBJ2-1	TGTGCCAGCAGTTCCCCTGTGAGGGGGAGGGGGATGGACGATGAGCAGTTCTTC	CASSSPVRGRGMDDEQFF
TRBV6-2/TRBV6-3	.	.	TRBJ2-1	TGTGCCAGCAGTACACGGAGGGGGCAAGAGACCCAGTTCTTC	CASSTRRGQETQFF
TRBV9	.	.	TRBJ2-3	TGTGCCAGCAGCGTAGCTCCCCAGGTTACAGATACGCAGTATTTT	CASSVAPQVTDTQYF
TRBV3-1	.	TRBD1	TRBJ1-2	TGTGCCAGCAGCCCTTGGACAGGGCGATTCAACTATGGCTACACCTTC	CASSPWTGRFNYGYTF
TRBV5-1	.	.	TRBJ2-1	TGCGCCAGCAGCTTGGATGGAGGGCGGCCCTACAATGAGCAGTTCTTC	CASSLDGGRPYNEQFF
TRBV9	few	.	TRBJ1-2	TGTGCCAGCAGCGTAGCTACAGCTAACTATGGCTACACCTTC	CASSVATANYGYTF
TRBV29-1	.	.	TRBJ2-7	TGCAGCGTTAGGCAAATTCGGGGAATCTCCTACGAGCAGTACTTC	CSVRQIRGISYEQYF
TRBV4-3	few	.	TRBJ2-4	TGCGCCAGCAGCCAAGAGGAGGGGACCAAAAACATTCAGTACTTC	CASSQEEGTKNIQYF
TRBV5-1	.	TRBD1	TRBJ2-3	TGCGCCAGCAGCTTGGACAGGGGATCCCCGGATACGCAGTATTTT	CASSLDRGSPDTQYF
TRBV20-1	once	TRBD2	TRBJ2-5	TGCAGTGCCAGGACTAGCGGGAGGGCTCTAGTAGAGACCCAGTACTTC	CSARTSGRALVETQYF
TRBV29-1	.	TRBD2	TRBJ2-3	TGCAGCGTAGCTGGACTAGCGGGCACAGATACGCAGTATTTT	CSVAGLAGTDTQYF
TRBV4-3	few	.	TRBJ2-7	TGCGCCAGCAGCCAAGATTTTTTAGTGAACTACGAGCAGTACTTC	CASSQDFLVNYEQYF
TRBV7-2	many	.	TRBJ2-7	TGTGCCAGCAGCTTAGTGTCGGGGCCCTACGAGCAGTACTTC	CASSLVSGPYEQYF
TRBV2	.	.	TRBJ2-7	TGTGCCAGCAAGCCCCTTGGACCAACTTCAAGCCCCTACAATGAGCAGTACTTC	CASKPLGPTSSPYNEQYF
TRBV29-1	few	.	TRBJ2-1	TGCAGCGTTGATTCCGGGACTCCCTTATTGGGGGAGCAGTTCTTC	CSVDSGTPLLGEQFF
TRBV20-1	.	TRBD2	TRBJ2-7	TGCAGTGCTAGAGATTGGGTCACGGGACTAGTCGGCGAGCAGTACTTC	CSARDWVTGLVGEQYF
TRBV4-3	few	.	TRBJ1-2	TGCGCCAGCAGCCAAGAATACGGGGACTATGGCTACACCTTC	CASSQEYGDYGYTF